The sequence of this T cell receptor beta chain was determined in a study of CD8+ T cells in alopecia areata. Looking at the study overall: Skin was taken from roughly 6-13-month-old C3H/HeJ graft donors that had spontaneous alopecia and grafted onto approximately 7-10-week-old female C3H/HeJ mice. Study-level results: Patients shared TCRs less clearly than mice did, possibly for HLA-related reasons. Lesional scalp exceeded normal scalp in clonality, especially in alopecia totalis/universalis.

Of note for this clone: Antigen specificity is unknown. Each gene name is a mouse one. The read ends 4 residues early relative to the CDR3; the germline J gene fills the gap.

RNA was isolated and reverse transcribed to cDNA, the sequencing template. Sequencing was performed with immunoSEQ multiplex PCR; in TCRdb, only in-frame clones are kept and a portion is missing. Sampling found 1,700 or so clones, none seen once. The CDR3 sequence is 14 residues long. Looked up from germline, CDR1 is NNHNN and CDR2 is SYGAGS (reference sequence). Cell sorting was performed on pooled cutaneous lymph node cells with CD4, CD8alpha, NKG2D, NKG2ACE and other markers. The sequenced sample was CD8+ T cells sorted from a lymph node. This rearrangement joins TRBV13-2 to TRBJ2-7; 11 bases map to TRBD1. The TCR comes from a C3H/HeJ mouse with alopecia areata. The MHC haplotype of the strain is H2-k. The CDR3 here is CASGGRDRGYEQYF. The part of the CDR3 DNA that was read is TGTGCCAGCGGTGGCCGGGACAGGGGGTAT.